This note documents a single T cell receptor (beta chain) sequence. Its antigen is currently unknown. V was clipped by 1 base and J by 0 bases, with 13 bases between them. Germline lookup yields CDR1 SEHNR and CDR2 FQNEAQ (reference sequence). The CDR3 loop spans 17 amino acids. TCRdb processed the reads anew with MiXCR; each CDR3 protein has one entry. The sample has 650,000 to 900,000 distinct CDR3 sequences, approximately 29% seen once. This specimen comes from a study of T cell repertoires in cytomegalovirus infection. Findings and limits, study-wide: HLA-C-restricted TCR beta clonotypes specific for CMV led the ex vivo response.

The clonotype comes from a human donor in good health (CMV status not recorded). Some clones in this sample may be carry-over from other donors' samples. The chain is built from TRBV7-9 and TRBJ1-5, with D unresolved. Sequenced material: cultured CD8+ T cells from PBMCs, taken from culture after CMV antigen stimulation. CDR3 sequence (DNA): TGTGCCAGCAGCTTAGGAAAATGGACGGATAGCAATCAGCCCCAGCATTTT. This sequence encodes CASSLGKWTDSNQPQHF.